The 22 T cell receptor beta chains below were found in one sample sequenced in a study of cytomegalovirus exposure and HLA in healthy donors. PCR employed 60 Vbeta and 13 Jbeta primers. Sequenced by immunoSEQ multiplex PCR; TCRdb stores in-frame clones only, minus some. The sample shows roughly 250,000 clones, 80% of them seen only once. Sequencing was performed on PBMCs. These receptors were taken from a girl aged 2-10 years in good health and CMV-seronegative.

The chain combines TRBV6-6 with TRBJ1-5, with a possible D match to TRBD1 (5 bases). Germline lookup yields CDR1 MNHNY and CDR2 SVGAGI (reference sequence). The ends were cut back, 5 bases at V and 10 bases at J, with 9 bases in the middle. The CDR3 runs 11 residues. The CDR3 region has the DNA TGTGCCAGCAGTGGGGGGAATCCCCAGCATTTT. Translated, it gives CASSGGNPQHF.

This chain links TRBV5-1 with TRBJ2-3; 7 bases are shared with TRBD1. The CDR3 sequence is 16 residues long. The V segment lost 4 bases and the J segment 0 bases; nucleotides outside the gene matches: 8. CDR1 and CDR2 (germline): SGHRS, YFSETQ. CDR3 nucleotides: TGCGCCAGCAGCGAGCTACAGGGGCCTAGCACAGATACGCAGTATTTT. Translation: CASSELQGPSTDTQYF. Full variable domain (missing parts from reference TRBV5-1 and TRBJ2-3): KAGVTQTPRYLIKTRGQQVTLSCSPISGHRSVSWYQQTPGQGLQFLFEYFSETQRNKGNFPGRFSGRQFSNSRSEMNVSTLELGDSALYLCASSELQGPSTDTQYFGPGTRLTVL.

The gene calls are TRBV28 and TRBJ2-7, with D possibly being TRBD2 (6 bases). V gave up 6 bases and J gave up 3 bases, with 15 bases separating them. Germline values: CDR1 MDHEN, CDR2 SYDVKM. This CDR3 has 14 residues. This CDR3 is CASSPPLTSYEQYF. The CDR3, as DNA: TGTGCCAGCAGCCCTCCTCTGACTAGCTACGAGCAGTACTTC.

The chain combines TRBV11-1 with TRBJ2-3; D might be TRBD1 (6 bases). The CDR3 has 16 residues. Trimming left V 1 base short and J 1 base short, with 12 bases between. Germline loops: CDR1 SGHAT, CDR2 FQDESV (reference sequence). The CDR3 reads CASSLGNRVGTDTQYF. The CDR3 DNA reads TGTGCCAGCAGCTTAGGAAACAGGGTGGGCACAGATACGCAGTATTTT.

Comments on this clone: At one boundary the junction diverges from the germline segment, which might be a read error. This chain uses TRBV7-9 with TRBJ1-1; 7 bases map to TRBD1. Germline V gene data show CDR1 as SEHNR and CDR2 as FQNEAQ (reference sequence). This CDR3 is built from 15 residues. The CDR3 DNA is TGTTCCAGCAGCTTAGGGACAGTCACCAACACTGAAGCTTTCTTT. The encoded protein is CSSSLGTVTNTEAFF.

This chain joins TRBV6-1 and TRBJ1-6; 9 positions match TRBD1. Unmatched junction bases numbered 8, after V lost 2 bases and J lost 0 bases. Per the germline V gene, CDR1 is MNHNS and CDR2 is SASEGT. There are 19 residues in the CDR3. The CDR3 sequence: CASSESFGQGSSYNSPLHF. In nucleotides, the CDR3 is TGTGCCAGCAGTGAATCATTCGGACAGGGGAGCTCCTATAATTCACCCCTCCACTTT.

V gene TRBV27 combines with J gene TRBJ1-6; weak D call: TRBD1 (6 bases). This CDR3 comprises 15 residues. V was clipped by 5 bases and J by 6 bases, with 14 bases between them. Germline CDR1 MNHEY, CDR2 SMNVEV (reference sequence). CDR3 bases: TGTGCCAGCAGTAGGCGGACAGTACGTAATTCACCCCTCCACTTT. It specifies CASSRRTVRNSPLHF.

This clone showed up just once. V usage is TRBV5-5 and J usage is TRBJ1-6; D is unclear. CDR1 is SGHKS and CDR2 is YYEKEE in the germline V gene (reference sequence). The CDR3 loop spans 15 amino acids. Deletions cut 2 bases from V and 0 bases from J, with 6 bases between. This CDR3 is CASSLESSYNSPLHF. In DNA, the CDR3 is TGTGCCAGCAGCTTAGAGAGCTCCTATAATTCACCCCTCCACTTT.

The chain uses TRBV5-1 and TRBJ2-5; TRBD1 aligns across 11 bases. Germline CDR1 reads SGHRS; CDR2 reads YFSETQ. The CDR3 sequence is 16 residues long. V dropped 3 bases and J dropped 2; count of bases not matched to a gene: 6. CDR3: CASSSRTGGPQETQYF. The CDR3 DNA reads TGCGCCAGCAGCTCACGGACAGGGGGCCCTCAAGAGACCCAGTACTTC.

This chain links TRBV19 with TRBJ1-1; 9 bases map to TRBD1. The germline V gene encodes CDR1 LNHDA and CDR2 SQIVND (reference sequence). The CDR3 contains 14 residues. J lost 3 bases, V lost 3 bases, and 2 bases had no gene match. CDR3 bases: TGTGCCAGTAGTATGGGGACAGGGTACACTGAAGCTTTCTTT. Residues: CASSMGTGYTEAFF.

The chain is built from TRBV7-9 and TRBJ2-7; D might be TRBD2 (6 bases). This CDR3 contains 13 residues. V gave up 6 bases and J gave up 3 bases, with 12 bases separating them. Looked up from germline, CDR1 is SEHNR and CDR2 is FQNEAQ (reference sequence). In nucleotides, the CDR3 is TGTGCCAGCAGGTTGGACGGGGGCTACGAGCAGTACTTC. It is translated as CASRLDGGYEQYF.

The V and J genes are TRBV18 and TRBJ1-2, with 9 positions matching TRBD1. The germline V gene has CDR1 KGHSH and CDR2 LQKENI. With V trimmed by 1 base and J by 11 bases, 8 bases remained unmatched. The CDR3 loop spans 14 amino acids. In DNA form, the CDR3 reads TGTGCCAGCTCACCACGAGCGGACAGGGGAGGGTACACCTTC. Protein product: CASSPRADRGGYTF. Combining the CDR3 with reference TRBV18 and TRBJ1-2 gives the whole variable domain NAGVMQNPRHLVRRRGQEARLRCSPMKGHSHVYWYRQLPEEGLKFMVYLQKENIIDESGMPKERFSAEFPKEGPSILRIQQVVRGDSAAYFCASSPRADRGGYTFGSGTRLTVV.

The table lists this clone with a few counts. V is TRBV5-1 and J is TRBJ2-7; possible D gene TRBD2, 5 bases. V lost 5 bases and J lost 0, with 12 bases in between. CDR3 length equals 14 residues. Per the germline V gene, CDR1 is SGHRS and CDR2 is YFSETQ. CDR3 loop: CASSSTGVSYEQYF. CDR3 nucleotides: TGCGCCAGCAGTTCGACCGGGGTCTCCTACGAGCAGTACTTC.

V usage is TRBV4-1 and J usage is TRBJ2-1, with D possibly being TRBD1 (5 bases). V lost 2 bases, J lost 2 bases, and 10 bases lay in between. This CDR3 has 15 amino acids. Germline CDR1 is MGHRA and CDR2 is YSYEKL. CDR3 in DNA: TGCGCCAGCAGCCAATCCAGGGCCCCCTACAATGAGCAGTTCTTC. It codes for CASSQSRAPYNEQFF.

The CDR3 sequence is CASSLARQGLSSPLHF. CDR3 nucleotides: TGTGCCAGCAGCTTAGCGCGTCAGGGACTCTCTTCACCCCTCCACTTT. J is TRBJ1-6 and V is TRBV7-2; D is perhaps TRBD1 (5 bases). CDR3 length: 16 residues. Per the germline V gene, CDR1 is SGHTA and CDR2 is FQGNSA. The V gene lost 0 bases and the J gene lost 9 bases, with 15 bases spanning the gap. The full variable domain, completed using reference TRBV7-2 and TRBJ1-6, is GAGVSQSPSNKVTEKGKDVELRCDPISGHTALYWYRQSLGQGLEFLIYFQGNSAPDKSGLPSDRFSAERTGGSVSTLTIQRTQQEDSAVYLCASSLARQGLSSPLHFGNGTRLTVT.

CDR3 in amino acids: CASSGTGTNSGANVLTF. In DNA form, the CDR3 reads TGCGCCAGCTCCGGGACAGGGACTAACTCTGGGGCCAACGTCCTGACTTTC. The chain links TRBV5-1 to TRBJ2-6; 9 bases fit TRBD1. The CDR3 is 17 residues long. J gave up 0 bases and V 7 bases, and 8 bases lay outside the gene matches. Germline V gives CDR1 SGHRS, CDR2 YFSETQ.

The V gene is TRBV19, the J gene TRBJ2-7, with D perhaps TRBD2 (6 bases). V gave up 6 bases and J gave up 0 bases, with 15 bases separating them. This CDR3 spans 15 amino acids. Germline-derived CDR1 and CDR2 are LNHDA and SQIVND (reference sequence). Here the CDR3 reads CASSGGLPSSYEQYF. For the CDR3, the DNA is TGTGCCAGTAGCGGGGGACTGCCGAGCTCCTACGAGCAGTACTTC.

The J gene is TRBJ2-6, the V gene TRBV11-3, with TRBD2 matching over 14 bases. CDR1 is SGHNT and CDR2 is YENEEA in the germline V gene. With 4 bases clipped from V and 2 bases from J, the junction kept 1 base outside the gene matches. CDR3 size: 17 residues. This chain's CDR3 is CASSSGLAGAGANVLTF. In DNA form, the CDR3 reads TGTGCCAGCAGCTCGGGACTAGCGGGGGCTGGGGCCAACGTCCTGACTTTC.

This clone appeared once. The chain links TRBV6-5 to TRBJ1-2, with D unclear. There are 15 residues in the CDR3. CDR1 is MNHEY, CDR2 SVGAGI, per germline. The V gene lost 2 bases and the J gene lost 8 bases, with 18 bases spanning the gap. This chain's CDR3 is CASSYLPAIARGYTF. The CDR3 nucleotides are TGTGCCAGCAGTTACCTGCCCGCGATTGCACGGGGCTACACCTTC.

The chain combines TRBV25-1 with TRBJ2-2; TRBD1 is a possible D gene (6 bases). The V end lost 4 bases, the J end lost 5 bases, and 11 bases lay between the germline ends. CDR3 length: 14 residues. Germline V gives CDR1 MGHDK, CDR2 SYGVNS. CDR3 nucleotides: TGTGCCAGCAGTGTCTACAGGGAAACCGGGGAGCTGTTTTTT. This codes for CASSVYRETGELFF.

The genes are TRBV13 and TRBJ1-2; D is possibly TRBD1 (5 bases). Trimming took off 1 base at V and 0 bases at J, with 21 bases between the two ends. Germline V gene data show CDR1 as PRHDT and CDR2 as FYEKMQ (reference sequence). The CDR3 spans 19 residues. CDR3 coding DNA: TGTGCCAGCAGCTTAGTTGGGTGGGGCCCCGGCTCGACTAACTATGGCTACACCTTC. Translating gives CASSLVGWGPGSTNYGYTF.

This chain connects TRBV2 to TRBJ2-5, with a possible D match to TRBD2 (7 bases). The CDR3 has 14 amino acids. V was pared by 6 bases and J by 5 bases, with 16 bases between. Germline-derived CDR1 and CDR2 are SNHLY and FYNNEI. CDR3 residues: CASRVGGRGETQYF. In DNA form, the CDR3 reads TGTGCCAGCAGGGTCGGGGGGCGGGGGGAGACCCAGTACTTC. Combining the CDR3 with reference TRBV2 and TRBJ2-5 gives the whole variable domain EPEVTQTPSHQVTQMGQEVILRCVPISNHLYFYWYRQILGQKVEFLVSFYNNEISEKSEIFDDQFSVERPDGSNFTLKIRSTKLEDSAMYFCASRVGGRGETQYFGPGTRLLVL.